What follows are 16 T cell receptor beta chains derived from one specimen sequenced in a study of blood T cell repertoires in COVID-19. Produced via immunoSEQ multiplex PCR; TCRdb's table is partial and in-frame only. The sample lists 150,000 to 200,000 clones, about 88% seen once, with roughly 2.9% in the top ten. Sequencing was carried out using peripheral blood. All receptors derive from a woman aged 30 to 39 with active or convalescent COVID-19.

This rearrangement joins TRBV30 to TRBJ1-3; D uncertain. CDR3 length equals 14 residues. Germline CDR1 reads GTSNPN; CDR2 reads SVGIG (reference sequence). V dropped 8 bases and J dropped 0 bases, with 14 bases sitting between them. CDR3 loop: CALDLGGSGNTIYF. The CDR3, as DNA: TGTGCCCTGGATCTTGGAGGCTCTGGAAACACCATATATTTT.

This clone was detected once. V and J are TRBV18 and TRBJ2-5; 12 bases fit TRBD2. J gave up 5 bases and V 1 base, and 8 bases lay outside the gene matches. The CDR3 sequence is 17 residues long. Germline lookup yields CDR1 KGHSH and CDR2 LQKENI. In DNA, the CDR3 is TGTGCCAGCTCACCACGGAGACTAGCGGGGGCCGTGGAGACCCAGTACTTC. This translates into CASSPRRLAGAVETQYF.

This sequence joins TRBV2 and TRBJ1-5; the D gene is possibly TRBD1 (6 bases). This CDR3 has 16 amino acids. V was cut by 2 bases and J by 0 bases, with 11 bases left in between. Germline V lookup: CDR1 SNHLY, CDR2 FYNNEI. The CDR3 region is CASSEHRGGSNQPQHF. The DNA for the CDR3 is TGTGCCAGCAGTGAACATAGGGGGGGTAGCAATCAGCCCCAGCATTTT.

The chain recombines TRBV18 with TRBJ1-1; 7 bases agree with TRBD1. CDR1 and CDR2 (germline): KGHSH, LQKENI. This CDR3 contains 15 residues. The junction had 5 bases not matched to a gene; V was cut back by 4 bases and J by 0 bases. The CDR3 DNA reads as TGTGCCAGCTCACGATCACAGGGGATGAACACTGAAGCTTTCTTT. Protein product: CASSRSQGMNTEAFF.

As regards this clone: One junction end disagrees with the germline gene, perhaps due to a read error. This sequence joins TRBV29-1 and TRBJ2-1, with 11 bases matching TRBD2. The CDR3 sequence is 11 residues long. From germline, CDR1 is SQVTM and CDR2 ANQGSEA. The CDR3 DNA sequence: TGCAGCGTTGAAGGTAGCGGGAGGGGCGTCTTC. It encodes CSVEGSGRGVF.

J is TRBJ2-7 and V is TRBV7-9; 8 bases match TRBD1. The J segment lost 0 bases and the V segment lost 5 bases, leaving 12 bases of the junction unmatched. Germline CDR1 and CDR2: SEHNR and FQNEAQ (reference sequence). The CDR3 is 17 residues long. CDR3 protein: CASSPRQGALASYEQYF. In DNA, the CDR3 is TGTGCCAGCAGCCCACGGCAGGGGGCATTAGCCTCCTACGAGCAGTACTTC.

The chain employs TRBV28 and TRBJ2-2, with D possibly being TRBD1 (5 bases). Trimming pared 5 bases from V and 3 bases from J, leaving 10 bases between. Germline CDR1 and CDR2: MDHEN and SYDVKM. The CDR3 has 14 amino acids. The CDR3 nucleotides read TGTGCCAGCAGTGCCCTGACAGACACCGGGGAGCTGTTTTTT. Translated: CASSALTDTGELFF.

This chain uses TRBV4-2 with TRBJ2-7, with 7 bases lining up with TRBD2. Trimming took 3 bases from V and 4 from J; bases not matched to a gene: 15. Germline lookup yields CDR1 LGHNA and CDR2 YNFKEQ. The CDR3 sequence is 17 residues long. Here the CDR3 reads CASSQDFGPLADYEQYF. The CDR3 nucleotides are TGTGCCAGCAGCCAGGATTTCGGGCCCCTAGCGGATTACGAGCAGTACTTC.

The chain joins TRBV7-9 to TRBJ1-1; D remains unclear. The V end lost 6 bases, the J end lost 2 bases, and 10 bases lay between the germline ends. Germline V gene data show CDR1 as SEHNR and CDR2 as FQNEAQ (reference sequence). The CDR3 sequence is 13 residues long. CDR3: CASRAGSNTEAFF. DNA for the CDR3: TGTGCCAGCAGGGCGGGTTCAAACACTGAAGCTTTCTTT.

This rearrangement joins TRBV12-3 or TRBV12-4 to TRBJ1-1; possible D gene TRBD1, 5 bases. Trimming shortened V by 4 bases and J by 4 bases, and 7 bases separated the two germline ends. The CDR3 has 12 amino acids. CDR3 in DNA: TGTGCCAGCAGTTGGGGGGGCACTGAAGCTTTCTTT. Protein sequence: CASSWGGTEAFF.

This rearrangement joins TRBV24-1 to TRBJ1-5, with a tentative D call TRBD1 (6 bases). The CDR3 loop spans 15 amino acids. The V end lost 6 bases, the J end lost 3 bases, and 14 bases lay between the germline ends. The germline V gene has CDR1 KGHDR and CDR2 SFDVKD. CDR3 in amino acids: CATSRSTGVNQPQHF. In nucleotides, the CDR3 is TGTGCCACCAGTCGTTCGACAGGAGTCAATCAGCCCCAGCATTTT.

The V call is TRBV4-1, the J call TRBJ1-6; perhaps TRBD1 as D (6 bases). CDR3 length: 19 residues. V was pared by 2 bases and J by 10 bases, with 27 bases between. The germline CDR1 and CDR2 sequences are MGHRA and YSYEKL. The CDR3 sequence is CASSQRAPNQGSLVSPLHF. In DNA form, the CDR3 reads TGCGCCAGCAGCCAACGAGCACCGAACCAGGGGAGTCTAGTCTCACCCCTCCACTTT.

The rearrangement uses TRBV6-5 and TRBJ2-1, with 12 bases identical to TRBD2. V lost 0 bases and J lost 7; bases outside the gene matches: 4. The germline V gene encodes CDR1 MNHEY and CDR2 SVGAGI. This CDR3 contains 16 residues. The CDR3 spells CASSYSRGLAGNEQFF. CDR3 DNA: TGTGCCAGCAGTTACTCGAGAGGACTAGCGGGGAATGAGCAGTTCTTC.

The rearrangement links TRBV6-1 to TRBJ2-3, with TRBD2 matching 14 bases. Germline values: CDR1 MNHNS, CDR2 SASEGT. This CDR3 contains 18 residues. V gave up 4 bases and J gave up 2 bases; unmatched junction bases: 8. CDR3 in amino acids: CASSGRLAGGSVTDTQYF. The CDR3 DNA is TGTGCCAGCAGTGGAAGACTAGCGGGGGGGTCCGTCACAGATACGCAGTATTTT.

V is TRBV28 and J is TRBJ2-7; 7 nucleotides match TRBD1. Germline CDR1 MDHEN, CDR2 SYDVKM. This CDR3 comprises 14 residues. With 5 bases clipped from V and 0 bases from J, the junction kept 4 bases outside the gene matches. The CDR3 region is CASSPTGISYEQYF. The CDR3, as DNA: TGTGCCAGCAGTCCGACAGGGATCTCCTACGAGCAGTACTTC.

The chain joins TRBV5-6 to TRBJ1-2; a possible D gene is TRBD1 (6 bases). The CDR3 is 13 residues long. V lost 4 bases and J lost 3, with 10 bases in between. The germline V gene has CDR1 SGHDT and CDR2 YYEEEE. The DNA of the CDR3 is TGTGCCAGCAGCCCACAGGGATACTATGGCTACACCTTC. Translating it yields CASSPQGYYGYTF.